This TCR beta chain was found in a study of T cells in Graves' hyperthyroidism and ophthalmopathy (dated by TCRdb to about 2019). Describing the broader study: Peripheral blood samples were taken at the time of initial diagnosis, prior to any treatment. For training and testing, the roughly 93 patients in the discovery cohort were randomly divided in a 7:3 ratio. The study also compared thyroid tissue and blood T-cell repertoires from 5 to 7 Graves' hyperthyroidism patients. Prospective prediction of ophthalmopathy was tested in an independent validation cohort consisting of some 18 hyperthyroidism patients and 17 patients who later progressed to ophthalmopathy. After blood sampling, hyperthyroidism patients were treated with methimazole at a starting dose of 30 mg daily, and ophthalmopathy patients were treated with high-dose intravenous methylprednisolone. The paper reports TCR Vbeta CDR3 sequencing of some 140 peripheral blood samples: around 45 ophthalmopathy, fewer than 85 hyperthyroidism and around 17 progressor patients. TCR V-J signatures able to tell the groups apart were searched for in a discovery cohort of more than 90 patients, of whom over 40 had Graves' ophthalmopathy and around 57 had stable Graves' hyperthyroidism.

General conclusions and limits of the study: Blood samples also contained most of the expanded thyroid clonotypes (frequency above 0.001), which suggests that blood repertoires may reflect thyroid immune responses. No statistical method was used to fix the sample size in advance, and group allocation was not hidden from the investigators. During validation, the model predicted progression to ophthalmopathy a median of approximately 6.5 months ahead of onset, with roughly 65% sensitivity and less than 85% specificity. A 13 V-J signature model separated ophthalmopathy from stable hyperthyroidism, with approximately 86% sensitivity and 81.08% specificity in cross-validation and 80%/75% in testing.

Reading the germline V gene gives CDR1 SNHLY and CDR2 FYNNEI. V ends up 6 bases short and J 5 bases short, with an unmatched junction base count of 14. Spanning cysteine to phenylalanine, the CDR3 consists of 16 amino acids. Here the CDR3 DNA is all that survives: 48 bases in frame from base 1. Amplification of TCR beta CDR3 regions was carried out from RNA transcripts. For the first round of RT-PCR on the TCR CDR3, the HTBI primer set was used together with the Qiagen OneStep RT-PCR kit. A second multiplex PCR round built the libraries, followed by size selection and purification. Paired-end sequencing of the libraries was performed with 100 bp reads on an Illumina HiSeq2000. Per the original workflow: SOAPnuke was used to process the raw data, removing reads that contained adapters or uncalled bases, had a mean Phred below 15, or lacked an exact match to the constant primer or identifier. COPE v1.2.5 was used to merge high-quality paired reads, and clonotypes were defined as unique nucleotide sequences. MiTCR v1.1 was used to align clonotypes to the IMGT TRBV, TRBD and TRBJ reference segments. The analysis was restricted to V-J combinations with a frequency above 0.0001, which together covered 99.2% of the repertoires. The TCS score was defined as F50 (clonal expansion) divided by E x V (chaos), with BLOSUM62-based TCRdist calculated between CDR3 peptides within each V-J. Welch's t-statistics and random forest reduced roughly 530 V-J features to under 15, which were used in a naive Bayes classifier (R e1071). TCRdb cleaned the public reads at Q25 with fastp, built clones with MiXCR and kept in-frame beta chains. One record per CDR3 amino acid sequence lists the most common genes and DNA. The authors' filters were not applied to this entry. Recorded for this sample are some 570,000 distinct CDR3 sequences; approximately 14% of them occurred a single time. Roughly 7% of the sample lies in the top ten.

In its sample, this clonotype was seen many times. Its antigen is not yet known. Base qualities are missing; no much larger clone stands one base away. Ophthalmopathy patients had moderately to severely active disease, with a Clinical Activity Score of 3 or more, a NOSPECS grade of 4 or more, and a disease duration of less than 3 months. Patients with uncontrolled infections, other autoimmune diseases, pregnancy or lactation were excluded. Diagnoses were established on the basis of clinical symptoms, serum thyroxine and TRAb, thyroid ultrasound, and orbital computed tomography. PBMCs were separated from over 9 ml of fresh peripheral blood using Ficoll-Paque density gradient centrifugation. Total RNA was extracted with Trizol reagent, and quality was checked on an Agilent 2100 Bioanalyzer.

This sequence uses TRBV2 and TRBJ1-1; 8 junctional bases match TRBD1. Sample: blood. The source of this sequence is a woman aged 18-29 years with Graves' ophthalmopathy. This receptor carries the CDR3 CASRQTQTGGWTEAFF. DNA sequence: TGTGCCAGCAGACAAACACAAACAGGGGGATGGACTGAAGCTTTCTTT.